These 22 T cell receptor beta chains came from one sample sequenced in a study of T-cell memory formation after mild COVID-19. TCRdb ran MiXCR on the 5' RACE reads and lists one entry per CDR3 protein. Among about 350,000 distinct CDR3 sequences listed, around an eighth were seen once. The sample taken for sequencing was PBMCs or a T cell subset sorted from them (not recorded which). The receptors were sampled from a man aged 18 to 30 who had mild COVID-19 (a few samples of this study predate the infection). Cell type and time point are not known.

This clonotype was detected a few times. The chain carries TRBV4-3 and TRBJ1-1; D gene uncertain. CDR1 is LGHNA, CDR2 YSLEER, per germline. Trimming took off 0 bases at V and 0 bases at J, with 8 bases between the two ends. This CDR3 spans 15 amino acids. The CDR3 protein is CASSQDGRLNTEAFF. CDR3 DNA: TGCGCCAGCAGCCAAGATGGGCGTCTGAACACTGAAGCTTTCTTT.

J is TRBJ2-1 and V is TRBV14; D tentatively fits TRBD1 or TRBD2 (6 bases each). Germline V gene data show CDR1 as SGHDN and CDR2 as FVKESK. V lost 4 bases, J lost 4 bases, and 17 bases lay in between. The CDR3 length is 16 residues. The CDR3 DNA follows: TGTGCCAGCAGCCGGGGAGGACAGACAGATTACAATGAGCAGTTCTTC. Translating it yields CASSRGGQTDYNEQFF.

This clonotype was counted between two and nine times. The chain employs TRBV11-2 and TRBJ2-7; D is unclear. V was cut by 0 bases and J by 1 base, with 10 bases left in between. Germline CDR1 is SGHAT and CDR2 is FQNNGV. The CDR3 sequence is 15 residues long. The CDR3 protein is CASSLDLGLSYEQYF. CDR3 DNA: TGTGCCAGCAGCTTAGATTTGGGTTTATCCTACGAGCAGTACTTC.

V and J are TRBV25-1 and TRBJ2-7; tentative D call: TRBD2 (6 bases). CDR3 length: 13 amino acids. CDR1 and CDR2 from the germline V gene are MGHDK and SYGVNS. V dropped 2 bases and J dropped 5 bases, with 10 bases sitting between them. This CDR3 reads CASSEPGLHEQYF. In DNA, the CDR3 is TGTGCCAGCAGTGAACCGGGACTCCACGAGCAGTACTTC.

V usage is TRBV24-1 and J usage is TRBJ2-7, with D unclear. The CDR3 is 13 amino acids. V lost 7 bases, J lost 0 bases, and 9 bases lay in between. CDR1 KGHDR and CDR2 SFDVKD come from the germline V gene. As DNA, the CDR3 is TGTGCCACCAGGAGTGTCAGCTCCTACGAGCAGTACTTC. This translates into CATRSVSSYEQYF.

This clonotype was found a few times. The chain employs TRBV9 and TRBJ2-3; no reliable D call. Germline CDR1 and CDR2: SGDLS and YYNGEE. Trimming shortened V by 3 bases and J by 1 base, and 6 bases separated the two germline ends. This CDR3 has 13 residues. CDR3 sequence (DNA): TGTGCCAGCAGCGATCCAGGCACAGATACGCAGTATTTT. Residues: CASSDPGTDTQYF.

This clonotype has more than one count but fewer than ten. The chain links TRBV12-3 or TRBV12-4 to TRBJ2-1; 7 positions agree with TRBD1. V lost 7 bases to trimming and J lost 10 bases; unmatched junction nucleotides: 7. The CDR3 loop spans 12 amino acids. Here the CDR3 reads CASTAGGREQFF. The CDR3, as DNA: TGTGCCAGCACCGCAGGGGGTCGGGAGCAGTTCTTC.

There are many counts of this clonotype. The gene calls are TRBV7-3 and TRBJ2-3, with 7 bases aligning to TRBD2. Germline V gene lookup returns CDR1 SGHTA and CDR2 FQGTGA. After removal of 2 bases from V and 1 base from J, the junction contained 0 bases not matched to a gene. The CDR3 is 14 residues long. The CDR3 reads CASSLAGGTDTQYF. Written as DNA, the CDR3 is TGTGCCAGCAGCTTAGCGGGGGGCACAGATACGCAGTATTTT.

This clonotype came up a few times. The rearrangement joins TRBV2 to TRBJ1-5; unclear D gene. Germline CDR1 is SNHLY and CDR2 is FYNNEI. The V end was cut by 5 bases, the J end by 0 bases, with 8 bases between. This CDR3 spans 14 amino acids. CDR3 nucleotides: TGTGCCAGCAGTTCGGCGTATAGCAATCAGCCCCAGCATTTT. Translation gives CASSSAYSNQPQHF.

The table lists this clonotype with a few counts. CDR3 coding DNA: TGTGCCAGTAGTAAGACAGGGATCTTTAATGAAAAACTGTTTTTT. It encodes CASSKTGIFNEKLFF. The chain combines TRBV19 with TRBJ1-4, with TRBD1 identical over 7 bases. The CDR3 loop spans 15 amino acids. CDR1 is LNHDA, CDR2 SQIVND, per germline (reference sequence). J was trimmed by 4 bases and V by 4 bases; bases with no gene match: 6.

This clonotype was picked up many times. V is TRBV30 and J is TRBJ2-1; maybe TRBD2 (7 bases). V gave up 5 bases and J gave up 7 bases, with 24 bases separating them. This CDR3 contains 16 residues. Germline loops: CDR1 GTSNPN, CDR2 SVGIG (reference sequence). CDR3 sequence (DNA): TGTGCCTGGGAGTTTAGGGGGGGCTCTACCGTGAATGAGCAGTTCTTC. Encoded protein: CAWEFRGGSTVNEQFF.

This clonotype was seen a handful of times. The J gene is TRBJ1-1, the V gene TRBV4-3; a possible D gene is TRBD1 (6 bases). The CDR3 is 16 residues long. Trimming left V 4 bases short and J 3 bases short, with 18 bases between. The germline gives CDR1 LGHNA, CDR2 YSLEER. The CDR3 nucleotides read TGCGCCAGCAGCCCAAGATATTACAGGGCGGACACTGAAGCTTTCTTT. Translating gives CASSPRYYRADTEAFF.

This clonotype was counted at least ten times. J is TRBJ2-3 and V is TRBV11-2, with D possibly TRBD2 on 7 matching bases. Germline-derived CDR1 and CDR2 are SGHAT and FQNNGV. The CDR3 runs 16 residues. The V end was cut by 5 bases, the J end by 6 bases, with 21 bases between. In DNA form, the CDR3 reads TGTGCCAGCAGCCTCCCGCGGGTGGCGGGGGCTGATACGCAGTATTTT. Translated, it gives CASSLPRVAGADTQYF.

This clonotype was counted at least ten times. The chain recombines TRBV20-1 with TRBJ1-5; tentative D call: TRBD1 (6 bases). The germline V gene encodes CDR1 DFQATT and CDR2 SNEGSKA (reference sequence). Trimming stripped 1 base from V and 14 bases from J, with 15 bases between. The CDR3 length is 12 residues. The CDR3 DNA sequence: TGCAGTGCTAGAGGGCAGGGGCCCCGAAAGCATTTT. Amino acid sequence: CSARGQGPRKHF.

This clonotype has more than one count but fewer than ten. The junction departs from the called germline gene at one end, perhaps through a read error. The chain is built from TRBV20-1 and TRBJ1-4; D gene ambiguous. CDR3 length: 11 amino acids. Germline V gene lookup returns CDR1 DFQATT and CDR2 SNEGSKA (reference sequence). CDR3 loop: CSAEDGGSRAF. The CDR3 DNA is TGCAGTGCGGAAGACGGAGGTTCTCGGGCTTTT.

This clonotype was counted ten times or more. V is TRBV20-1 and J is TRBJ2-7, with D hard to call. Germline values: CDR1 DFQATT, CDR2 SNEGSKA (reference sequence). CDR3 length equals 15 residues. V lost 5 bases and J 4 bases, leaving 21 bases between the germline ends. In DNA, the CDR3 is TGCAGTGCTGCCCTCCCCTCTCTTGGGTCGTACGAGCAGTACTTC. Its protein is CSAALPSLGSYEQYF.

The chain links TRBV18 to TRBJ1-1; the D gene is possibly TRBD1 (5 bases). Germline CDR1 and CDR2: KGHSH and LQKENI. This CDR3 comprises 15 residues. The germline V and J ends were trimmed by 0 bases and 3 bases, with 11 bases remaining between them. The CDR3 nucleotides read TGTGCCAGCTCACCACCGTGGGTGGGGGACACTGAAGCTTTCTTT. Its protein product is CASSPPWVGDTEAFF.

This clonotype was detected only a few times. The V call is TRBV5-1, the J call TRBJ2-5; the D call may be TRBD1 or TRBD2 (5 bases each). V was cut by 4 bases and J by 5 bases, with 18 bases left in between. Germline V lookup: CDR1 SGHRS, CDR2 YFSETQ. This CDR3 comprises 15 residues. The CDR3, as DNA: TGCGCCAGCAGCCCAACTAGGGGTGCATTGGAGACCCAGTACTTC. Translated, it gives CASSPTRGALETQYF. The full variable domain, completed using reference TRBV5-1 and TRBJ2-5, is KAGVTQTPRYLIKTRGQQVTLSCSPISGHRSVSWYQQTPGQGLQFLFEYFSETQRNKGNFPGRFSGRQFSNSRSEMNVSTLELGDSALYLCASSPTRGALETQYFGPGTRLLVL.

The chain links TRBV7-2 to TRBJ2-1, with 7 bases lining up with TRBD1. V shed 5 bases, J shed 4 bases, and the junction held 5 bases outside the gene matches. CDR1 and CDR2 (germline): SGHTA, FQGNSA. The CDR3 is 14 amino acids. The DNA for the CDR3 is TGTGCCAGCAGCCGACAGGGCCGGTACAATGAGCAGTTCTTC. Its protein product is CASSRQGRYNEQFF.

This clonotype has more than one count but fewer than ten. The V call is TRBV29-1, the J call TRBJ2-5; D ambiguous. CDR1 SQVTM and CDR2 ANQGSEA come from the germline V gene. The CDR3 consists of 10 residues. V lost 4 bases to trimming and J lost 5 bases, with 5 bases between them. CDR3 in amino acids: CSVGPETQYF. CDR3 nucleotide sequence: TGCAGCGTTGGACCTGAGACCCAGTACTTC.

This chain uses TRBV6-5 with TRBJ1-4, with TRBD1 matching over 10 bases. Trimming at V came to 5 bases and at J to 4 bases, leaving 7 bases not matched to a gene. The CDR3 sequence is 16 residues long. CDR1 is MNHEY, CDR2 SVGAGI, per germline. The CDR3 DNA follows: TGTGCCAGCAGTCCGGGACAGGGGCCACGTAATGAAAAACTGTTTTTT. Translation gives CASSPGQGPRNEKLFF.

This clonotype was seen only a few times. This sequence joins TRBV7-9 and TRBJ2-3; 9 bases are a match to TRBD1. Germline V gene lookup returns CDR1 SEHNR and CDR2 FQNEAQ (reference sequence). The CDR3 is 16 residues long. V lost 11 bases, J lost 2 bases, and 14 bases stayed unmatched. CDR3 nucleotide sequence: TGTGCCGAAAACAGCCCGGGACAGGGTAACACAGATACGCAGTATTTT. Translating gives CAENSPGQGNTDTQYF.